A selection of T cell receptor beta chains follows, all from one sample in a study of shared clonotypes between healthy human individuals. Method: immunoSEQ multiplex PCR; TCRdb's copy keeps in-frame clones and lacks some. Counted here are more than 1.2 million clones, less than 99% occurring once; the ten biggest clones make up 0.36%. Sequencing used naive CD4+ T cells sorted from blood. Receptors were obtained from a man younger than 45 in good health. CDR3s include the opening cysteine and the closing phenylalanine or tryptophan. The D gene is left open where the match is weak. Size tells how often a clone was seen (once, few, many) or the class of an expanded clone, and some rows leave it out.

D: TRBD1; size: -; V: TRBV13; J: TRBJ2-4; CDR3: CASRETGENTQYF; DNA: TGTGCCAGCAGGGAGACAGGGGAAAACACTCAGTACTTC
D: TRBD1; size: -; V: TRBV19; J: TRBJ2-7; CDR3: CASSGGVGQARHEQYF; DNA: TGTGCCAGTAGTGGTGGGGTGGGACAGGCGAGGCACGAGCAGTACTTC
D: -; size: -; V: TRBV5-4; J: TRBJ2-3; CDR3: CASSLSGTDTQYF; DNA: TGTGCCAGCAGCTTGTCGGGCACAGATACGCAGTATTTT
D: -; size: -; V: TRBV7-7; J: TRBJ2-2; CDR3: CASSAPWPTGELFF; DNA: TGTGCTAGCAGCGCCCCTTGGCCCACCGGGGAGCTGTTTTTT
D: TRBD1; size: -; V: TRBV6-6; J: TRBJ1-5; CDR3: CASSYSGQGGNQPQHF; DNA: TGTGCCAGCAGTTACTCGGGACAGGGTGGCAATCAGCCCCAGCATTTT
D: -; size: -; V: TRBV11-2; J: TRBJ2-5; CDR3: CASSLDGRATQYF; DNA: TGTGCCAGCAGCTTAGATGGCAGGGCTACCCAGTACTTC
D: -; size: -; V: TRBV7-2; J: TRBJ2-4; CDR3: CASSLRLAKNIQYF; DNA: TGTGCCAGCAGCTTACGCCTAGCCAAAAACATTCAGTACTTC
D: -; size: -; V: TRBV6-5; J: TRBJ1-2; CDR3: CASRGWGGYGYTF; DNA: TGTGCCAGCAGGGGATGGGGCGGGTATGGCTACACCTTC
D: -; size: -; V: TRBV6-5; J: TRBJ2-3; CDR3: CASRETALRAQYF; DNA: TGTGCCAGCAGGGAAACCGCTCTCCGGGCGCAGTATTTT
D: -; size: -; V: TRBV2; J: TRBJ2-1; CDR3: CASSVILEQFF; DNA: TGTGCCAGCAGTGTAATCCTTGAGCAGTTCTTC
D: TRBD2; size: -; V: TRBV11-2; J: TRBJ2-7; CDR3: CASSLIAGGRDEQYF; DNA: TGTGCCAGCAGTTTGATAGCGGGAGGGCGCGACGAGCAGTACTTC
D: TRBD1; size: -; V: TRBV6-6; J: TRBJ2-7; CDR3: CASRTGQGTYEQYF; DNA: TGTGCCAGCAGGACGGGACAGGGAACCTACGAGCAGTACTTC
D: -; size: -; V: TRBV12-5; J: TRBJ2-1; CDR3: CASGLVLTGRGEQFF; DNA: TGTGCTAGTGGTTTGGTACTGACTGGCCGGGGTGAGCAGTTCTTC
D: TRBD2; size: -; V: TRBV5-1; J: TRBJ2-7; CDR3: CASSLVAGVLYEQYF; DNA: TGCGCCAGCAGCTTGGTGGCGGGAGTCCTCTACGAGCAGTACTTC
D: -; size: once; V: TRBV18; J: TRBJ2-5; CDR3: CASSPISGTHHGETQYF; DNA: TGTGCCAGCTCACCAATATCCGGGACTCACCACGGGGAGACCCAGTACTTC
D: -; size: once; V: TRBV29-1; J: TRBJ2-3; CDR3: CSVVASTDTQYF; DNA: TGCAGCGTTGTGGCCTCCACAGATACGCAGTATTTT
D: -; size: -; V: TRBV19; J: TRBJ1-3; CDR3: CASIGTLPNVYF; DNA: TGTGCCAGTATAGGGACCCTACCGAACGTATATTTT
D: -; size: once; V: TRBV27; J: TRBJ2-7; CDR3: CASSLSIAVTYEQYF; DNA: TGTGCCAGCAGTTTATCGATCGCAGTCACCTACGAGCAGTACTTC
D: -; size: -; V: TRBV14; J: TRBJ2-5; CDR3: CASSPRDYQETQYF; DNA: TGTGCCAGCAGCCCCCGGGACTACCAAGAGACCCAGTACTTC
D: -; size: -; V: TRBV7-2; J: TRBJ2-2; CDR3: CASTHIGRKNTGELFF; DNA: TGTGCCAGCACCCACATAGGCCGGAAGAACACCGGGGAGCTGTTTTTT
D: -; size: -; V: TRBV7-9; J: TRBJ2-1; CDR3: CASSLVDREKGEQFF; DNA: TGTGCCAGCAGCTTAGTCGATCGGGAGAAGGGCGAGCAGTTCTTC
D: TRBD1; size: -; V: TRBV27; J: TRBJ1-2; CDR3: CATRTGGRGGYTF; DNA: TGTGCCACCAGGACAGGGGGCCGGGGAGGCTACACCTTC
D: -; size: -; V: TRBV19; J: TRBJ2-7; CDR3: CASSFRGPYEQYF; DNA: TGTGCCAGTAGCTTCAGGGGTCCCTACGAGCAGTACTTC
D: TRBD2; size: -; V: TRBV6-5; J: TRBJ2-1; CDR3: CASSATGGGEQFF; DNA: TGTGCCAGCAGCGCCACGGGGGGGGGTGAGCAGTTCTTC
D: -; size: -; V: TRBV9; J: TRBJ2-4; CDR3: CASSGHGLAKNIQYF; DNA: TGTGCCAGCAGCGGACACGGCCTAGCCAAAAACATTCAGTACTTC
D: -; size: -; V: TRBV27; J: TRBJ2-5; CDR3: CASSSSVHQETQYF; DNA: TGTGCCAGCAGCAGTAGCGTACACCAAGAGACCCAGTACTTC
D: -; size: once; V: TRBV7-9; J: TRBJ2-1; CDR3: CASSGDRQNHNEQFF; DNA: TGTGCCAGCAGCGGGGACCGTCAAAACCACAATGAGCAGTTCTTC
D: TRBD2; size: once; V: TRBV19; J: TRBJ2-2; CDR3: CASSILAGRMGRGATGELFF; DNA: TGTGCCAGTAGTATACTCGCCGGGAGGATGGGTAGAGGGGCCACCGGGGAGCTGTTTTTT
D: TRBD1; size: -; V: TRBV6-4; J: TRBJ2-1; CDR3: CASSDSYRGLYNEQFF; DNA: TGTGCCAGCAGTGACTCTTACAGGGGATTGTACAATGAGCAGTTCTTC
D: -; size: -; V: TRBV7-3; J: TRBJ2-3; CDR3: CASSLISGSLADTQYF; DNA: TGTGCCAGCAGCTTAATTTCCGGGAGTTTGGCAGATACGCAGTATTTT
D: -; size: -; V: TRBV7-9; J: TRBJ2-1; CDR3: CASSSTDPYNEQFF; DNA: TGTGCCAGCAGCTCGACAGATCCCTACAATGAGCAGTTCTTC
D: -; size: -; V: TRBV28; J: TRBJ2-2; CDR3: CASRGPGAGELFF; DNA: TGTGCCAGCAGGGGCCCTGGAGCCGGGGAGCTGTTTTTT
D: -; size: -; V: TRBV11-2; J: TRBJ2-7; CDR3: CASSYIGAYEQYF; DNA: TGTGCCAGCAGCTATATCGGAGCCTACGAGCAGTACTTC
D: -; size: -; V: TRBV5-1; J: TRBJ2-7; CDR3: CASSLAAVHGPGTQTYEQYF; DNA: TGCGCCAGCAGCTTGGCCGCGGTCCACGGGCCAGGGACACAGACCTACGAGCAGTACTTC
D: -; size: -; V: TRBV5-1; J: TRBJ1-2; CDR3: CASSLVQPEDGYTF; DNA: TGCGCCAGCAGCTTGGTTCAGCCAGAGGATGGCTACACCTTC
D: TRBD2; size: -; V: TRBV28; J: TRBJ2-3; CDR3: CASTIAGFTDTQYF; DNA: TGTGCCAGCACTATAGCGGGGTTCACAGATACGCAGTATTTT
D: -; size: -; V: TRBV9; J: TRBJ2-7; CDR3: CASSVAPLYEQYF; DNA: TGTGCCAGCAGCGTAGCTCCACTCTACGAGCAGTACTTC
D: -; size: -; V: TRBV28; J: TRBJ2-7; CDR3: CASSFGSYEQYF; DNA: TGTGCCAGCAGTTTCGGCAGCTACGAGCAGTACTTC
D: TRBD2; size: -; V: TRBV6-5; J: TRBJ2-1; CDR3: CASSYFSGSSYNEQFF; DNA: TGTGCCAGCAGTTACTTTAGCGGGAGCTCCTACAATGAGCAGTTCTTC
D: -; size: -; V: TRBV7-9; J: TRBJ2-6; CDR3: CASSSRRQGSSGANVLTF; DNA: TGTGCCAGCAGCTCCCGACGGCAGGGGAGCTCTGGGGCCAACGTCCTGACTTTC